These 20 T cell receptor beta chains originate from one sample sequenced in a study of shared clonotypes between healthy human individuals. Profiled with immunoSEQ multiplex PCR; TCRdb holds only in-frame clones, not every one. This table holds about 1,800,000 clones, about 94% found once. Cells designated naive CD8 were CD45RO-negative and were positively selected for CCR7, with terminally differentiated effector memory CD45RA+ cells excluded. The sequencing sample was made of naive CD8+ T cells sorted from blood. The receptor set was obtained from a man between 18 and 35 years old in good health.

This chain uses TRBV6-5 with TRBJ1-5, with D hard to call. The germline CDR1 and CDR2 sequences are MNHEY and SVGAGI. CDR3 length equals 12 residues. This chain's CDR3 is CALGLGNQPQHF. The CDR3 nucleotides read TGTGCTCTGGGTCTCGGCAATCAGCCCCAGCATTTT.

Details on this clone: Other DNA sequences from this sample encode an identical CDR3 as well. This rearrangement joins TRBV5-1 to TRBJ1-1; no clear D. The CDR3 has 13 amino acids. With 4 bases removed from V and 1 base from J, the gap between germline ends came to 8 bases. Germline V gives CDR1 SGHRS, CDR2 YFSETQ. CDR3: CASSPGPNTEAFF. CDR3 DNA sequence: TGCGCCAGCAGCCCTGGACCGAACACTGAAGCTTTCTTT.

V usage is TRBV30 and J usage is TRBJ1-2; D call uncertain. V lost 2 bases to trimming and J lost 1 base, with 5 bases between them. The CDR3 loop spans 12 amino acids. The germline V gene has CDR1 GTSNPN and CDR2 SVGIG (reference sequence). The CDR3 region has the DNA TGTGCCTGGAGTATACATAACTATGGCTACACCTTC. This encodes CAWSIHNYGYTF.

Comment on this clone: Other DNA sequences of this sample code for an identical CDR3. This chain joins TRBV5-5 and TRBJ2-1; D gene uncertain. The CDR3 has 13 amino acids. Germline assignment: CDR1 SGHKS and CDR2 YYEKEE (reference sequence). V shed 0 bases and J shed 4 bases, with 5 bases lying between them. CDR3 sequence reads: CASSLVGYNEQFF. The CDR3 DNA sequence: TGTGCCAGCAGCTTGGTGGGGTACAATGAGCAGTTCTTC.

The chain couples TRBV9 to TRBJ1-6; D is possibly TRBD1 (6 bases). The length of the CDR3 is 15 residues. Germline CDR1 and CDR2: SGDLS and YYNGEE. With 4 bases removed from V and 7 bases from J, the gap between germline ends came to 15 bases. CDR3 in amino acids: CASSLQGFGNSPLHF. The CDR3 DNA reads as TGTGCCAGCAGCCTACAGGGTTTTGGGAATTCACCCCTCCACTTT.

V is TRBV28 and J is TRBJ1-1; D gene unclear. The CDR3 has 16 amino acids. In germline, CDR1 is MDHEN, CDR2 SYDVKM. V lost 5 bases and J lost 0, with 16 bases in between. The CDR3: CASSLPPGGMNTEAFF. Written as DNA, the CDR3 is TGTGCCAGCAGTCTTCCCCCGGGAGGGATGAACACTGAAGCTTTCTTT.

The J gene is TRBJ2-2, the V gene TRBV11-2; TRBD2 matches at 7 bases. CDR1 is SGHAT, CDR2 FQNNGV, per germline. With V trimmed by 11 bases and J by 4 bases, 7 bases remained unmatched. CDR3 size: 13 residues. The CDR3 is CAAHGGTTGELFF. CDR3 in DNA: TGTGCCGCCCACGGGGGGACCACCGGGGAGCTGTTTTTT.

The chain recombines TRBV14 with TRBJ2-7; D unclear. Trimming stripped 3 bases from V and 0 bases from J, with 6 bases between. In germline, CDR1 is SGHDN, CDR2 FVKESK. This CDR3 comprises 13 residues. CDR3 sequence reads: CASSHGLSYEQYF. The CDR3 DNA follows: TGTGCCAGCAGCCACGGCCTCTCCTACGAGCAGTACTTC.

V gene TRBV6-1 combines with J gene TRBJ2-1; 10 bases fit TRBD1. This CDR3 has 15 residues. V lost 6 bases and J lost 6; bases outside the gene matches: 8. CDR1 and CDR2 from the germline V gene are MNHNS and SASEGT. The CDR3: CASSGGTGAFNEQFF. DNA of the CDR3: TGTGCCAGCAGCGGAGGGACAGGGGCCTTCAATGAGCAGTTCTTC.

The chain employs TRBV19 and TRBJ1-5, with 9 bases that match TRBD1. This CDR3 comprises 15 residues. The V gene's germline CDR1 is LNHDA and CDR2 SQIVND (reference sequence). J lost 0 bases, V lost 5 bases, and 2 bases had no gene match. CDR3 DNA: TGTGCCAGTAGTTGGGACAGGGATAGCAATCAGCCCCAGCATTTT. Protein: CASSWDRDSNQPQHF.

The gene calls are TRBV7-6 and TRBJ2-5; TRBD1 is a possible D gene (6 bases). The CDR3 runs 14 residues. The V gene lost 3 bases and the J gene lost 1 base, with 9 bases spanning the gap. The germline gives CDR1 SGHVS, CDR2 FNYEAQ. The CDR3 spells CASSLDSSQETQYF. For the CDR3, the DNA is TGTGCCAGCAGCTTGGACAGCTCCCAAGAGACCCAGTACTTC.

The gene calls are TRBV5-1 and TRBJ1-2; no clear D. The CDR3 runs 15 residues. V lost 0 bases and J 3 bases, leaving 12 bases between the germline ends. In germline, CDR1 is SGHRS, CDR2 YFSETQ. This CDR3 reads CASSLGPGGHYGYTF. In nucleotides, the CDR3 is TGCGCCAGCAGCTTGGGCCCGGGCGGGCACTATGGCTACACCTTC.

This sequence joins TRBV5-6 and TRBJ2-1; TRBD1 or TRBD2 may be the D gene (6 bases each). The CDR3 spans 15 residues. The V gene lost 2 bases and the J gene lost 5 bases, with 14 bases spanning the gap. Germline assignment: CDR1 SGHDT and CDR2 YYEEEE. The CDR3 region has the DNA TGTGCCAGCAGCTTAGGGGGGAGTCTGAACAATGAGCAGTTCTTC. Residues: CASSLGGSLNNEQFF.

The V gene is TRBV29-1, the J gene TRBJ1-1, with 7 nucleotides matching TRBD1. J lost 1 base, V lost 6 bases, and 5 bases had no gene match. This CDR3 region has 13 residues. Looked up from germline, CDR1 is SQVTM and CDR2 is ANQGSEA. As DNA, the CDR3 is TGCAGCGTACCCGACAGGGAGAACACTGAAGCTTTCTTT. Encoded protein: CSVPDRENTEAFF.

The rearrangement joins TRBV27 to TRBJ2-7; a possible D gene is TRBD2 (6 bases). Germline assignment: CDR1 MNHEY and CDR2 SMNVEV (reference sequence). The V gene lost 4 bases and the J gene lost 3 bases, with 16 bases spanning the gap. CDR3 size: 15 residues. The CDR3 spells CASSWGDGTYYEQYF. In DNA form, the CDR3 reads TGTGCCAGCAGTTGGGGGGACGGTACCTACTACGAGCAGTACTTC.

CDR3 in DNA: TGCGCCAGCAGCTTGTTCCCAGAGTTAGATACGCAGTATTTT. Amino acid sequence: CASSLFPELDTQYF. This chain links TRBV5-1 with TRBJ2-3, with no clear D. Germline V lookup: CDR1 SGHRS, CDR2 YFSETQ. Trimming left V 1 base short and J 5 bases short, with 11 bases between. CDR3 size: 14 residues.

DNA of the CDR3: TGTGCCAGCAGCCGGGACAGCTTAAACACCGGGGAGCTGTTTTTT. It is translated as CASSRDSLNTGELFF. This chain connects TRBV7-9 to TRBJ2-2, with 7 bases lining up with TRBD1. The CDR3 extends over 15 amino acids. Germline V gene sequence: CDR1 SEHNR, CDR2 FQNEAQ (reference sequence). V dropped 5 bases and J dropped 2; count of bases not matched to a gene: 5.

V gene TRBV6-6 combines with J gene TRBJ2-3, with 8 bases aligning to TRBD2. After removal of 6 bases from V and 4 bases from J, the junction contained 12 bases not matched to a gene. Germline V CDR1 and CDR2: MNHNY, SVGAGI (reference sequence). The CDR3 contains 16 residues. The CDR3 DNA is TGTGCCAGCAGGCCGACTAGAGCGGGAGACTCAGATACGCAGTATTTT. Amino acids: CASRPTRAGDSDTQYF.

With regard to this clone: Within the sample, other DNA sequences also encode this same CDR3. The chain carries TRBV27 and TRBJ2-7; TRBD1 agrees at 7 bases. The CDR3 covers 13 residues. The V segment lost 5 bases and the J segment 4 bases; nucleotides outside the gene matches: 5. Looked up from germline, CDR1 is MNHEY and CDR2 is SMNVEV (reference sequence). The CDR3 region is CASSPNRGYEQYF. CDR3 nucleotide sequence: TGTGCCAGCAGTCCTAACAGGGGATACGAGCAGTACTTC.

This chain connects TRBV12-5 to TRBJ2-7; 7 bases map to TRBD1. The germline V gene encodes CDR1 LGHNT and CDR2 FRNRAP. The V segment lost 1 base and the J segment 5 bases; nucleotides outside the gene matches: 5. The CDR3 runs 14 residues. CDR3 bases: TGTGCTAGTGGTTTGGGACAGGGCTGGGACGAGCAGTACTTC. Its protein is CASGLGQGWDEQYF.